The clone carrying this T cell receptor beta chain was seen more than once but under ten times. Its specificity is unknown. Here immunoSEQ multiplex PCR was the method, and the copy in TCRdb shows in-frame clones only, minus some. The table lists tens of thousands of clones, around 80% of them singletons. The sample is drawn from a study of early stage breast cancer tumors. General study results and limits: Chain pairing and CD4, CD8 or FOXP3 expression were not captured.

Germline CDR1 and CDR2: MRHNA and SNTAGT. V was clipped by 8 bases and J by 4 bases, with 11 bases between them. The CDR3 extends over 12 amino acids. The sample was blood. V is TRBV6-4 and J is TRBJ1-1, with D perhaps TRBD1 (5 bases). The clonotype was recovered from a person aged 35-49 years with breast cancer. CDR3: CASQGWGTEAFF. The DNA of the CDR3 is TGTGCCAGCCAGGGTTGGGGCACTGAAGCTTTCTTT.